This TCR beta chain is from a study of T cell responses to AZD1222 COVID-19 vaccine (dated by TCRdb to 2020 to 2022). Broadly, across the study: AZD1222 recipients whose second dose came at about 4 weeks and those whose second dose came at about 12 weeks were combined into one group, since spike-specific TCR depth and breadth did not differ between the two schedules. A total of around 240 trial participants underwent TCR sequencing, of whom around 210 had received two doses of AZD1222 and approximately 25 had received two doses of the MenACWY control vaccine. Trial participants were enrolled into age subgroups of 18-55, 56-69 and 70-plus years, which contained about 160, 30 and 59 TCR-sequenced participants, respectively.

The CDR3 regions of human TCRbeta chains were analyzed by immunosequencing. On the study's bioinformatics: TCRs in the repertoires were compared against a reference library of SARS-CoV-2-specific TCRs that had been generated with the MIRA antigen-specificity platform. Breadth meant the fraction of unique TCRs that were SARS-CoV-2-associated, whereas depth meant the fraction of total T cells that were SARS-CoV-2-associated. Using the MIRA data, every spike-specific TCR was mapped to the spike region that the TCR reacted to and assigned to either a CD4 or a CD8 class. Log10-transformed breadth and depth values were compared by one-way ANOVA with Sidak's multiple comparisons tests. TCRdb provides this immuneACCESS table in a form limited to in-frame rearrangements. Some clones are lacking; in checked studies, under half of them reflect an unresolved V gene, and why the rest are absent is not known. The V and J calls and the clone size are those of that table, but D and trimming were determined from the DNA. The sample table shows about 130,000 clones, and roughly 88% are seen once. Jointly, the top ten make up about 1.6% of the sample.

From cysteine to phenylalanine, the CDR3 is 15 amino acids long. The retained sequence is limited to the CDR3, 45 bases, with the frame set at the first base. From the germline V gene (reference sequence), CDR1 is MNHEY and CDR2 is SMNVEV. V sheds 0 bases and J sheds 8 bases, leaving 13 bases between their ends. This specimen's time point label, per the study, means: baseline before first vaccination. The vaccinee samples were drawn from two UK trials, COV001 and COV002, one of which was a single-blind randomized controlled phase 2/3 trial testing AZD1222 (ChAdOx1 nCoV-19) in healthy adults. For TCRbeta chain sequencing, PBMC samples were collected from trial participants at day 0 and at day 28 after the second dose. On this clone itself: The target of this receptor is not known. Base quality data are lacking; no much larger clone is found one base away.

Findings and caveats that apply to the study as a whole: Reportedly, almost half of the unique spike-specific TCRs recognized epitopes lying outside the regions that are mutated in the B.1.351 and B.1.1.7 variants. Conclusions about previously exposed vaccinees were limited because only six or seven AZD1222 recipients were SARS-CoV-2 seropositive at baseline. CD4 TCRs associated with the vaccine covered the entire spike protein, and the dominant responses were in regions 160-218 and 743-854. Spike-specific TCR breadth and depth rose significantly after two AZD1222 doses compared with day 0 and with MenACWY recipients. The 56-69-year group was small, and its depth increase did not reach significance, likely because of low power. Participants were mostly white British and included more females than males, and it was suggested by the authors that clonal diversity may have been underestimated. Because no samples from the day 14 peak response were available, repertoires could be characterized only after the peak T cell response.

Recombination joined TRBV27 with TRBJ1-4, with an unclear D gene assignment. The sample here was peripheral blood, taken on day 0 of AZD1222 vaccination. The source of this sequence is an adult in good health. The CDR3 is CASSLSPPRGEKLFF. The DNA reads as follows: TGTGCCAGCAGTTTATCGCCTCCCCGAGGGGAAAAACTGTTTTTT.